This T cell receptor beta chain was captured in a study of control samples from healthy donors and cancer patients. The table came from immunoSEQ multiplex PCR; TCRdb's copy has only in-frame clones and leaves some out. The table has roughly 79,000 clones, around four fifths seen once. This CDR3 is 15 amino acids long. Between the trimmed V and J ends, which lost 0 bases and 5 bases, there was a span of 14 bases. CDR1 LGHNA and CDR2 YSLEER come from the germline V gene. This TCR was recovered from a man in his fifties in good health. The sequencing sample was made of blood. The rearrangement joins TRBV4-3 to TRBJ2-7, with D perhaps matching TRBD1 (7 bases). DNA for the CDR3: TGCGCCAGCAGCCAAGATGGCGGCAGGGGGGACGAGCAGTACTTC. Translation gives CASSQDGGRGDEQYF.